This passage covers 6 T cell receptor beta chains from one sample sequenced in a study of OX40 agonist ivuxolimab in advanced cancers. Clones were sequenced by immunoSEQ multiplex PCR, and TCRdb holds only the in-frame ones, with some missing. The sample has fewer than 120,000 clones; approximately 89% are singletons. The source was CD4+ or CD8+ T cells sorted from blood, collected in a trial of the OX40 agonist ivuxolimab. The receptors stem from an adult with an advanced solid tumor such as melanoma, head and neck, liver or kidney cancer.

In this sample, this clone turned up a few times. The chain links TRBV2 to TRBJ2-2, with TRBD1 identical over 7 bases. In germline, CDR1 is SNHLY, CDR2 FYNNEI. The CDR3 is 13 amino acids. V lost 6 bases to trimming and J lost 5 bases; unmatched junction nucleotides: 3. CDR3 loop: CASRTGATGELFF. The CDR3 DNA is TGTGCCAGCAGAACAGGGGCTACCGGGGAGCTGTTTTTT. The full variable domain, in which reference TRBV2 and TRBJ2-2 provide the parts outside the CDR3, is EPEVTQTPSHQVTQMGQEVILRCVPISNHLYFYWYRQILGQKVEFLVSFYNNEISEKSEIFDDQFSVERPDGSNFTLKIRSTKLEDSAMYFCASRTGATGELFFGEGSRLTVL.

V usage is TRBV14 and J usage is TRBJ2-2; unclear D gene. Germline V gene sequence: CDR1 SGHDN, CDR2 FVKESK. This CDR3 has 13 residues. V was shortened by 1 base and J by 7 bases, with 7 bases between the two germline ends. CDR3 amino acids: CASSQGGDGELFF. The CDR3 region has the DNA TGTGCCAGCAGCCAAGGAGGTGACGGGGAGCTGTTTTTT.

The chain couples TRBV7-2 to TRBJ2-1, with 7 bases lining up with TRBD2. V shed 2 bases and J 3 bases; nucleotides not matched to a gene: 4. This CDR3 spans 15 amino acids. Germline V gene lookup returns CDR1 SGHTA and CDR2 FQGNSA. CDR3 region: CASSLYGGSYNEQFF. The CDR3 nucleotides are TGTGCCAGCAGCTTATACGGCGGGAGCTACAATGAGCAGTTCTTC.

V and J are TRBV11-1 and TRBJ1-1; D remains unclear. With 3 bases removed from V and 6 bases from J, the gap between germline ends came to 11 bases. The CDR3 spans 13 residues. CDR1 and CDR2 from the germline V gene are SGHAT and FQDESV (reference sequence). The chain's CDR3 is CASSLNWRAEAFF. The CDR3 DNA is TGTGCCAGCAGCTTGAACTGGCGGGCTGAAGCTTTCTTT.

The chain couples TRBV18 to TRBJ2-6; D not resolved. CDR3 length: 16 amino acids. Trimming took 3 bases from V and 1 from J, leaving 10 bases between them. CDR1 KGHSH and CDR2 LQKENI come from the germline V gene. The CDR3 DNA is TGTGCCAGCTCACCGCAAGTGGCTTCTGGGGCCAACGTCCTGACTTTC. This codes for CASSPQVASGANVLTF.

This clone occurred many times. The V gene is TRBV7-2, the J gene TRBJ1-1; D might be TRBD1 (5 bases). Germline V lookup: CDR1 SGHTA, CDR2 FQGNSA. The CDR3 spans 14 residues. Trimming shortened V by 6 bases and J by 0 bases, and 11 bases separated the two germline ends. The chain's CDR3 is CASRPGHLNTEAFF. The DNA of the CDR3 is TGTGCCAGCAGACCAGGACACCTGAACACTGAAGCTTTCTTT.